The present T cell receptor (beta chain) was sequenced within a study of shared clonotypes between healthy human individuals. The assay was immunoSEQ multiplex PCR, and TCRdb's table has in-frame clones only and misses some. The table shows 2 million to 2.5 million clones, with less than 95% occurring only once. The germline V and J ends were trimmed by 0 bases and 4 bases, with 15 bases remaining between them. The CDR3 contains 16 residues. Germline CDR1 and CDR2: MGHRA and YSYEKL. The rearrangement links TRBV4-1 to TRBJ1-2, with D tentatively TRBD1 (6 bases). The source is a man aged 18 to 30 in good health. Some clones in this sample may be carry-over from other donors' samples. The source material was naive CD4+ T cells from PBMCs. As to subset: CD45RA+ positively selected. CDR3 region: CASSQDSGAFSYGYTF. The DNA of the CDR3 is TGCGCCAGCAGCCAAGATTCGGGGGCGTTCTCCTATGGCTACACCTTC.